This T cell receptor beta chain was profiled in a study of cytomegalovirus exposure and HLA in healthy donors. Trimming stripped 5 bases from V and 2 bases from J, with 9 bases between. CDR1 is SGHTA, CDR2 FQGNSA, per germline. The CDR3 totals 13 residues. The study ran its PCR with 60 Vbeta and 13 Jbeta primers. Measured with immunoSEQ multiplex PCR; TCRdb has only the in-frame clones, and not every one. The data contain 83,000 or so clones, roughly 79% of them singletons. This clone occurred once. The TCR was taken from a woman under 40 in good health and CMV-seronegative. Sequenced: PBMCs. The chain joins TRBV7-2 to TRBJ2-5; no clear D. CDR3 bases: TGTGCCAGCAGCCTGCGATGGCAAGAGACCCAGTACTTC. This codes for CASSLRWQETQYF.